These 18 T cell receptor beta chains originate from one sample sequenced in a study of T cells in Graves' hyperthyroidism and ophthalmopathy. Authors of the study amplified TCR beta CDR3 regions from RNA transcripts. First-round RT-PCR with HTBI primers amplified the TCR CDR3 region. From the multiplex PCR reads, TCRdb called clonotypes with MiXCR, one entry per CDR3 protein. There are about half a million distinct CDR3 sequences in the sample; about 15% occur only once, and 25% to 30% lies in the top ten. Sequencing was performed on blood. These receptor sequences come from a woman younger than 45 with Graves' ophthalmopathy.

This clonotype appeared many times. This chain joins TRBV20-1 and TRBJ2-7; 10 bases fit TRBD2. The trim removed 5 bases at V and 5 bases at J, leaving 6 bases unmatched. This CDR3 contains 13 residues. CDR1 is DFQATT and CDR2 is SNEGSKA in the germline V gene (reference sequence). The chain's CDR3 is CSAEREGPDEQYF. The CDR3 region has the DNA TGCAGTGCTGAGCGGGAGGGCCCCGACGAGCAGTACTTC.

Details on this clonotype: The conserved closing phenylalanine or tryptophan is absent in this CDR3, likely reflecting a read error. The chain links TRBV30 to TRBJ1-1; no clear D. The CDR3 sequence is 13 residues long. Looked up from germline, CDR1 is GTSNPN and CDR2 is SVGIG (reference sequence). V was shortened by 0 bases and J by 3 bases, with 8 bases between the two germline ends. The CDR3: CAWSVRLDTEAFS. The CDR3 DNA sequence: TGTGCCTGGAGTGTACGGCTGGACACTGAAGCTTTCTCT.

Regarding this clonotype: One end of the junction fails to match germline, which may point to a read error. The rearrangement joins TRBV7-7 to TRBJ2-5, with 8 bases that match TRBD1. CDR1 SSHAT and CDR2 FNYEAQ come from the germline V gene (reference sequence). The CDR3 is made up of 18 amino acids. The CDR3 nucleotides read TGTGCTAGCAGCTCCCCGTCCCCCGGACAGGGCCGGCGGGAGACCCAGTACTTC. It yields the protein CASSSPSPGQGRRETQYF. The whole variable domain, remainder taken from reference TRBV7-7 and TRBJ2-5, is GAGVSQSPRYKVTKRGQDVTLRCDPISSHATLYWYQQALGQGPEFLTYFNYEAQPDKSGLPSDRFSAERPEGSISTLTIQRTEQRDSAMYRCASSSPSPGQGRRETQYFGPGTRLLVL.

There are many counts of this clonotype. The chain is built from TRBV7-9 and TRBJ2-1; 8 nucleotides align to TRBD1. V lost 8 bases to trimming and J lost 3 bases; unmatched junction nucleotides: 6. The CDR3 has 14 residues. Germline CDR1 SEHNR, CDR2 FQNEAQ (reference sequence). Written as DNA, the CDR3 is TGTGCCAGCGCAGGACAGGGCTTCTACAATGAGCAGTTCTTC. It translates to CASAGQGFYNEQFF.

Points on this clonotype: With a much larger clone just one base away, this may be a read error. The genes are TRBV12-3 or TRBV12-4 and TRBJ2-1; 9 positions agree with TRBD2. V lost 7 bases, J lost 6 bases, and 7 bases stayed unmatched. The CDR3 covers 14 residues. CDR3 nucleotide sequence: TGTGCCAGCATGGGACTAGCTGAGTGCAATGAGCAGTTCTTC. Its translation is CASMGLAECNEQFF.

The chain has TRBV12-3 or TRBV12-4 and TRBJ1-2, with 7 bases lining up with TRBD1. The V gene end was trimmed by 2 bases and the J gene end by 1 base; junction bases not matched to a gene: 4. This CDR3 has 15 residues. The CDR3 coding sequence is TGTGCCAGCAGTTTAAGGCAGGGGGGTAACTATGGCTACACCTTC. Its translation is CASSLRQGGNYGYTF.

The chain employs TRBV20-1 and TRBJ2-4; tentatively, D is TRBD1 (6 bases). CDR1 is DFQATT, CDR2 SNEGSKA, per germline (reference sequence). This CDR3 is 15 amino acids long. With 0 bases removed from V and 6 bases from J, the gap between germline ends came to 15 bases. CDR3 protein: CSARDNRVSSNIQYF. The CDR3 DNA sequence: TGCAGTGCTAGAGACAACAGGGTTTCTTCAAACATTCAGTACTTC.

This clonotype was detected ten times or more. This chain uses TRBV27 with TRBJ2-5; TRBD2 aligns across 7 bases. The CDR3 loop spans 15 amino acids. The J segment lost 5 bases and the V segment lost 6 bases, leaving 12 bases of the junction unmatched. Per germline, CDR1 MNHEY and CDR2 SMNVEV (reference sequence). The DNA for the CDR3 is TGTGCCAGCAGAGTAAGGGACTCCGGGAGGGAGACCCAGTACTTC. It specifies CASRVRDSGRETQYF.

This clonotype was seen ten or more times. This chain links TRBV3-1 with TRBJ1-5; D unresolved. This CDR3 comprises 16 residues. Per the germline V gene, CDR1 is LGHDT and CDR2 is YNNKEL (reference sequence). V was pared by 2 bases and J by 7 bases, with 18 bases between. The CDR3 DNA is TGTGCCAGCAGCCAATTCTACCCGACGGGCGGGCAGCCCCAGCATTTT. Translated: CASSQFYPTGGQPQHF.

There are a few counts of this clonotype. This may be a read error: a much more frequent sequence differs by one nucleotide. The chain recombines TRBV7-2 with TRBJ2-7, with 13 bases lining up with TRBD2. J lost 2 bases, V lost 4 bases, and 2 bases had no gene match. This CDR3 contains 15 residues. Germline V lookup: CDR1 SGHTA, CDR2 FQGNSA. The CDR3 is CASSSGLAGPYEQYF. In nucleotides, the CDR3 is TGTGCCAGCAGCTCGGGACTAGCGGGGCCCTACGAGCAGTACTTC.

The V gene is TRBV6-4, the J gene TRBJ2-2, with no clear D. Trimming left V 0 bases short and J 1 base short, with 6 bases between. Looked up from germline, CDR1 is MRHNA and CDR2 is SNTAGT. CDR3 length: 15 amino acids. Written as DNA, the CDR3 is TGTGCCAGCAGTGACTCGAGGCTGAACACCGGGGAGCTGTTTTTT. Translated: CASSDSRLNTGELFF.

At least ten counts were recorded for this clonotype. The J gene is TRBJ2-7, the V gene TRBV12-3 or TRBV12-4, with TRBD1 matching 11 bases. The CDR3 has 17 residues. Trimming at V came to 5 bases and at J to 0 bases, leaving 9 bases not matched to a gene. The CDR3 sequence is CASSLPLDRGHSYEQYF. The CDR3 DNA is TGTGCCAGCAGTCTACCCCTGGACAGGGGGCACTCCTACGAGCAGTACTTC.

This clonotype has at least ten counts. V is TRBV20-1 and J is TRBJ1-5; D perhaps matches TRBD1 (6 bases). CDR3 length: 14 amino acids. V lost 6 bases, J lost 1 base, and 13 bases lay in between. Per the germline V gene, CDR1 is DFQATT and CDR2 is SNEGSKA (reference sequence). The CDR3: CSALTGESNQPQHF. In DNA, the CDR3 is TGCAGTGCCCTGACAGGTGAGAGCAATCAGCCCCAGCATTTT.

This clonotype was observed at least ten times. The chain is built from TRBV7-3 and TRBJ2-1; D uncertain. The germline CDR1 and CDR2 sequences are SGHTA and FQGTGA. This CDR3 is built from 15 residues. The germline V and J ends were trimmed by 3 bases and 9 bases, with 18 bases remaining between them. CDR3 in amino acids: CASSFQSGTHIEQFF. CDR3 coding DNA: TGTGCCAGCAGCTTCCAATCCGGAACCCACATTGAGCAGTTCTTC.

The V call is TRBV20-1, the J call TRBJ2-1; D may be TRBD1 or TRBD2 (5 bases each). The CDR3 is 17 residues long. The V gene's germline CDR1 is DFQATT and CDR2 SNEGSKA (reference sequence). V shed 8 bases and J shed 7 bases, with 30 bases lying between them. The CDR3 here is CSRLDPSGTLLGNEQFF. Here the CDR3 DNA reads TGCAGTAGGTTAGATCCCTCCGGGACCCTCTTAGGAAATGAGCAGTTCTTC.

This clonotype has just a few counts. V is TRBV9 and J is TRBJ2-4; TRBD2 aligns across 7 bases. Germline CDR1 SGDLS, CDR2 YYNGEE. CDR3 length: 16 amino acids. V was pared by 3 bases and J by 1 base, with 7 bases of the junction left unmatched. CDR3 sequence: CASSDEEGGAKNIQYF. Written as DNA, the CDR3 is TGTGCCAGCAGCGACGAGGAGGGAGGGGCCAAAAACATTCAGTACTTC.

This clonotype was counted at least ten times. The chain has TRBV11-3 and TRBJ2-1, with no clear D. Looked up from germline, CDR1 is SGHNT and CDR2 is YENEEA. This CDR3 has 12 residues. Trimming took off 0 bases at V and 8 bases at J, with 5 bases between the two ends. Here the CDR3 reads CASSLEGYEQFF. DNA of the CDR3: TGTGCCAGCAGCTTAGAAGGGTATGAGCAGTTCTTC. Supplemented by reference TRBV11-3 and TRBJ2-1, the full variable domain reads EAGVVQSPRYKIIEKKQPVAFWCNPISGHNTLYWYLQNLGQGPELLIRYENEEAVDDSQLPKDRFSAERLKGVDSTLKIQPAELGDSAVYLCASSLEGYEQFFGPGTRLTVL.

This clonotype was seen a handful of times. The CDR3 DNA follows: TGTGCCAGCAGCCCGGCCGGGGCCTCCTACGAGCAGTACTTC. Translation gives CASSPAGASYEQYF. This chain connects TRBV7-8 to TRBJ2-7; D possibly matches TRBD1 or TRBD2 (5 bases each). The germline gives CDR1 SGHVS, CDR2 FQNEAQ. This CDR3 has 14 residues. Trimming stripped 5 bases from V and 0 bases from J, with 11 bases between.